Below, 20 T cell receptor beta chains from the same sample are listed, as sequenced in a study of tumor-infiltrating lymphocytes in primary liver carcinoma. Co-extraction yielded RNA and DNA from around 20-30 mg of unsorted bulk tissue. Priming with a constant-region primer yielded TCR beta cDNA from around 0.45 ug total RNA. Libraries covering TCR beta were generated through three nested multiplex PCR rounds (using a slightly modified ARM-PCR). Forward primers for TRBV1-TRBV30 and a C-beta reverse primer served the first two PCR rounds, at 10 cycles each. TCRdb reprocessed the multiplex PCR reads with MiXCR, giving one entry per CDR3 protein. The table includes under 25,000 distinct CDR3 sequences, more than 70% detected once. Sequenced input: liver tumor tissue from sampling region 5. Subset indicated: tumor region T5, tumor centre. All receptors come from a woman younger than 45 with primary liver carcinoma and hepatitis B virus infection.

The rearrangement joins TRBV29-1 to TRBJ2-7; no firm D call. The CDR3 is 14 amino acids. Germline lookup yields CDR1 SQVTM and CDR2 ANQGSEA. V was clipped by 6 bases and J by 6 bases, with 21 bases between them. The CDR3 here is CSVTASTTTGEQYF. The CDR3, as DNA: TGCAGCGTAACGGCCTCCACCACAACTGGCGAGCAGTACTTC.

On this clonotype: One end of the junction fails to match germline, which may point to a read error. The genes are TRBV6-5 and TRBJ2-7; D may be TRBD1 (6 bases). Germline CDR1 MNHEY, CDR2 SVGAGI. CDR3 length: 15 amino acids. CDR3 residues: CASCYKDSRSYERHF. The CDR3 region has the DNA TGTGCCAGCTGTTACAAGGACAGCAGATCCTACGAGCGGCACTTC.

As for this clonotype: One end of the junction is discordant with germline, which a read error may explain. This rearrangement joins TRBV6-2 or TRBV6-3 to TRBJ2-2, with D tentatively TRBD1 or TRBD2 (5 bases each). This CDR3 contains 13 residues. CDR1 is MNHEY and CDR2 is SVGEGT in the germline V gene. The CDR3, as DNA: TGTGTCAGTAGTTACTCGGAGACCGGGGACCTGTTTTTT. This codes for CVSSYSETGDLFF.

Worth noting for this clonotype: Since the CDR3 does not end with the conserved phenylalanine or tryptophan, this likely comes from a read error. It is unclear where the CDR3 begins or ends on the DNA, so no DNA is shown, and the CDR3 is as TCRdb lists it. The chain uses TRBV11-3 and TRBJ2-1; TRBD2, the table's D call, lacks a check against the DNA. The CDR3 region is 15 residues in length, termini included. Germline V CDR1 and CDR2: SGHNT, YENEEA. CDR3 amino acids: CASILLAGGGYEQLS.

As concerns this clonotype: A read error may account for a junction end that differs from germline. This chain links TRBV6-5 with TRBJ1-6; D remains ambiguous. This CDR3 is 16 amino acids long. From germline, CDR1 is MNHEY and CDR2 SVGAGI. Here the CDR3 DNA reads TGTACCAGCAGTAAACAGTCTGCTATATATAATTCACCACTCCACTTT. Translation: CTSSKQSAIYNSPLHF.

A word on this clonotype: At one end, the junction sequence differs from germline, possibly due to a read error. In DNA, the CDR3 is TGTGCCTGCAGTTACGTGACGGGGGGCAATCAGCCCCAGCATTTT. Amino acid sequence: CACSYVTGGNQPQHF. The chain employs TRBV6-6 and TRBJ1-5; tentatively, D is TRBD1 (5 bases). The CDR3 is 15 residues long. CDR1 is MNHNY, CDR2 SVGAGI, per germline (reference sequence).

Concerning this clonotype: The junction departs from germline at one end; a sequencing error may be responsible. The rearrangement joins TRBV29-1 to TRBJ2-1; TRBD2 matches 7 bases. This CDR3 contains 12 residues. The germline gives CDR1 SQVTM, CDR2 ANQGSEA. The CDR3 nucleotides read TGCAGCCCCCTAAGGGACTACAATGAGCATATCTTC. Translating gives CSPLRDYNEHIF.

As concerns this clonotype: One end of the junction fails to match germline, which may point to a read error. The chain combines TRBV4-2 with TRBJ2-1; no clear D. Germline V lookup: CDR1 LGHNA, CDR2 YNFKEQ. The CDR3 is 18 amino acids. This chain's CDR3 is CANSQVVSIRSSYNEQFF. DNA for the CDR3: TGCGCCAACAGCCAAGTAGTGAGCATCCGAAGCTCCTACAATGAGCAGTTCTTC.

Note on this clonotype: The junction and the germline gene differ at one end; a read error may be behind it. J is TRBJ1-6 and V is TRBV5-5; no definite D call. Germline lookup yields CDR1 SGHKS and CDR2 YYEKEE (reference sequence). The CDR3 is made up of 14 amino acids. The CDR3 bases are TGTGCCAGCAGCTCGCACGTCAGTAATTCACCCCTTCACTTT. Protein: CASSSHVSNSPLHF.

This clonotype was found once. V and J are TRBV7-9 and TRBJ2-3, with D possibly being TRBD2 (6 bases). Germline values: CDR1 SEHNR, CDR2 FQNEAQ (reference sequence). Trimming cost V 5 bases and J 3 bases, with 21 bases left between them. This CDR3 contains 17 residues. CDR3 in DNA: TGTGCCAGCAGCCTGGAGACTAACGGGAGTCGTACAGATACGCAGTATTTT. Translation: CASSLETNGSRTDTQYF.

On this clonotype: No conserved phenylalanine or tryptophan ends this CDR3, so it is likely a read error. The genes are TRBV11-1 and TRBJ2-5; 8 nucleotides agree with TRBD1. The CDR3 totals 14 residues. Germline CDR1 SGHAT, CDR2 FQDESV (reference sequence). For the CDR3, the DNA is TGTACCAGCAGCTGGGCAGGGGGCACTAGGACCCAGTACTCC. This sequence encodes CTSSWAGGTRTQYS.

This clonotype has a single count. A read error may account for a junction end that differs from germline. This sequence joins TRBV6-1 and TRBJ2-3; possible D gene TRBD2, 6 bases. The germline CDR1 and CDR2 sequences are MNHNS and SASEGT. The CDR3 has 16 amino acids. In DNA, the CDR3 is TGTACCAGCACCCCGGGACTGGCGGATTCCACAGATACACAGTATTTT. Its protein is CTSTPGLADSTDTQYF.

The chain links TRBV7-8 to TRBJ2-7, with D perhaps matching TRBD1 (5 bases). CDR1 and CDR2 from the germline V gene are SGHVS and FQNEAQ. This CDR3 comprises 18 residues. The CDR3 bases are TGTGTCAACAGGTCGGGTCGCGGTCGTACTATGAGCTCCTACGAGCAGTACTTC. It specifies CVNRSGRGRTMSSYEQYF. The full variable domain, in which reference TRBV7-8 and TRBJ2-7 provide the parts outside the CDR3, is GAGVSQSPRYKVAKRGQDVALRCDPISGHVSLFWYQQALGQGPEFLTYFQNEAQLDKSGLPSDRFFAERPEGSVSTLKIQRTQQEDSAVYLCVNRSGRGRTMSSYEQYFGPGTRLTVT.

This clonotype was counted a single time. The CDR3 carries no conserved terminal phenylalanine or tryptophan, so it likely arises from a read error. V and J are TRBV11-2 and TRBJ2-2; the D is unclear. V lost 1 base and J 2 bases, leaving 11 bases between the germline ends. Germline values: CDR1 SGHAT, CDR2 FQNNGV. CDR3 size: 16 residues. CDR3 DNA sequence: TGTGCCAGCAGCTTAGCTGGCTTCGCAAACACCGGGGAGCTGTTTCTT. This encodes CASSLAGFANTGELFL.

As concerns this clonotype: An end of the junction does not agree with germline; a read error may underlie this. This chain connects TRBV29-1 to TRBJ2-1; D gene ambiguous. Germline V gene lookup returns CDR1 SQVTM and CDR2 ANQGSEA. This CDR3 is built from 15 residues. This chain's CDR3 is CSAHSGLHNYDEQFF. The CDR3 DNA reads as TGCAGCGCACATTCCGGGCTACACAACTACGATGAGCAGTTCTTC.

Worth noting for this clonotype: This could be a read error, since a much larger clone is one nucleotide away. CDR3 in amino acids: CASSQDGGRVNGYTF. The CDR3 region has the DNA TGCGCCAGCAGCCAAGATGGGGGCAGGGTGAATGGCTACACCTTC. The V and J genes are TRBV4-3 and TRBJ1-2, with TRBD1 as a possible D gene (6 bases). Looked up from germline, CDR1 is LGHNA and CDR2 is YSLEER. This CDR3 region has 15 residues. V dropped 0 bases and J dropped 6 bases, with 14 bases sitting between them.

The rearrangement links TRBV7-9 to TRBJ1-2; D is unresolved. This CDR3 is built from 14 residues. The germline V gene encodes CDR1 SEHNR and CDR2 FQNEAQ (reference sequence). The CDR3 reads CANNAGSGNYGYTF. DNA for the CDR3: TGTGCTAACAATGCGGGTTCGGGTAACTATGGCTACACCTTC.

Regarding this clonotype: At one boundary the junction diverges from the germline segment, which might be a read error. The chain recombines TRBV6-6 with TRBJ1-5; perhaps TRBD1 as D (5 bases). Germline V CDR1 and CDR2: MNHNY, SVGAGI (reference sequence). CDR3 size: 14 residues. The CDR3 DNA reads as TGTACCAGCCAGGGAGGGCTTGGCAATCAGCCCAAGCATTTT. It specifies CTSQGGLGNQPKHF.

Concerning this clonotype itself: This may be a read error, as it is one base from a much larger clone. The chain uses TRBV19 and TRBJ1-5; D uncertain. This CDR3 is 13 amino acids long. CDR1 and CDR2 from the germline V gene are LNHDA and SQIVND (reference sequence). Trimming stripped 1 base from V and 5 bases from J, with 6 bases between. The CDR3 here is CASSIGNDQPQHF. Here the CDR3 DNA reads TGTGCCAGTAGTATAGGGAATGATCAGCCCCAGCATTTT.

Points on this clonotype: A junction boundary mismatches the germline segment, possibly from a read error. The V call is TRBV15, the J call TRBJ2-2, with D tentatively TRBD1 (6 bases). Germline CDR1 LNHNV, CDR2 YYDKDF (reference sequence). There are 15 residues in the CDR3. Here the CDR3 reads CATSSSGTMAVELFF. The CDR3 DNA reads TGTGCCACCAGCAGCTCCGGGACAATGGCCGTGGAGCTGTTCTTT.